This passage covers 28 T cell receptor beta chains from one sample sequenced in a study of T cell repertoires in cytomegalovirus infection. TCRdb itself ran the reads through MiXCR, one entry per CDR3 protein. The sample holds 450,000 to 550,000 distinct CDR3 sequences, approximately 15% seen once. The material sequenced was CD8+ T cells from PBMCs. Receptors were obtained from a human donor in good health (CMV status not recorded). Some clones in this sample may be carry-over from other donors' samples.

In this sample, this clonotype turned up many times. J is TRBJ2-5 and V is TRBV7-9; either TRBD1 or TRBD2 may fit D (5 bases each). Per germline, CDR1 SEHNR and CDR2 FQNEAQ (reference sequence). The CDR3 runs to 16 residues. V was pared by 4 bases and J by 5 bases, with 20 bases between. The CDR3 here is CASSSTYRWDRETQYF. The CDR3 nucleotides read TGTGCCAGCAGCTCTACCTACAGGTGGGACCGGGAGACCCAGTACTTC.

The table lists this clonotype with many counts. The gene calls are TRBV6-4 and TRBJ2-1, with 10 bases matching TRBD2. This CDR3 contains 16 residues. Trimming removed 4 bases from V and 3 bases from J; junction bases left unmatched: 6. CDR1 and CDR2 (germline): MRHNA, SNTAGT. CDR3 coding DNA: TGTGCCAGCAGTGTATCTGGGACTAGCGACTACAATGAGCAGTTCTTC. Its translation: CASSVSGTSDYNEQFF.

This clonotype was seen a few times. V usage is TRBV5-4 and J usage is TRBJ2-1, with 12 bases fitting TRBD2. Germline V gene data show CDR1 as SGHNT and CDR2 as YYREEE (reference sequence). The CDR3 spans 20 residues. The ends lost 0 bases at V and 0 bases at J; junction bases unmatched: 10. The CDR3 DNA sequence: TGTGCCAGCAGCTTGGGGGCGACGACTAGCGGGAGTAGCTCCTACAATGAGCAGTTCTTC. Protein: CASSLGATTSGSSSYNEQFF.

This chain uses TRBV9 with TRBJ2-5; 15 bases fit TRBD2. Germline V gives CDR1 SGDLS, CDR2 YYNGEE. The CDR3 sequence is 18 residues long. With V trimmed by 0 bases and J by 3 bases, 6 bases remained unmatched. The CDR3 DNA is TGTGCCAGCAGCGTAGAGGCAGGACTAGCGGGGGGGGAAGAGACCCAGTACTTC. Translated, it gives CASSVEAGLAGGEETQYF.

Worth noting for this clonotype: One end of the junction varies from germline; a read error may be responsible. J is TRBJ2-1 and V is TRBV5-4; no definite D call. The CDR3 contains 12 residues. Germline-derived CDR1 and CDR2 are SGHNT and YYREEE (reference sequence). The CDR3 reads CASRLAKNEQFF. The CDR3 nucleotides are TGTGCCAGCAGATTGGCCAAGAATGAGCAGTTCTTC.

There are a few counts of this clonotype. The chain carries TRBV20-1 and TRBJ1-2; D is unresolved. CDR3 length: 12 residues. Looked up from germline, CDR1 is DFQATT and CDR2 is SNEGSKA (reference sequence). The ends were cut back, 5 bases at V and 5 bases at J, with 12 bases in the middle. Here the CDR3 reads CSAPAGRYGYTF. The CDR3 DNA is TGCAGTGCTCCCGCGGGAAGATATGGCTACACCTTC.

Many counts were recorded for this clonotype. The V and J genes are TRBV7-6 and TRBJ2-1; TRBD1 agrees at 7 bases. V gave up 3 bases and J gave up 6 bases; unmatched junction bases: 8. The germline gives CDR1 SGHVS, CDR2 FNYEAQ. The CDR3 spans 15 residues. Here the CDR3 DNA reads TGTGCCAGCAGCTTCGGGACAGCCAAAATCAATGAGCAGTTCTTC. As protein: CASSFGTAKINEQFF.

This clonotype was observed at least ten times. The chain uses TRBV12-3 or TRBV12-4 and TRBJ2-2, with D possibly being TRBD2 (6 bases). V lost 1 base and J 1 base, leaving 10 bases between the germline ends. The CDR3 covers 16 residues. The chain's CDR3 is CASSLGGGVNTGELFF. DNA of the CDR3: TGTGCCAGCAGTTTAGGAGGCGGGGTGAACACCGGGGAGCTGTTTTTT.

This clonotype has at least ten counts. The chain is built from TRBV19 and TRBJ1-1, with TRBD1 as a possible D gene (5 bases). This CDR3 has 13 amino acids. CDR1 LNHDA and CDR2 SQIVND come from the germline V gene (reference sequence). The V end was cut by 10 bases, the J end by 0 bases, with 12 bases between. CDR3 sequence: CAIGDGMNTEAFF. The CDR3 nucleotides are TGTGCCATAGGGGACGGTATGAACACTGAAGCTTTCTTT.

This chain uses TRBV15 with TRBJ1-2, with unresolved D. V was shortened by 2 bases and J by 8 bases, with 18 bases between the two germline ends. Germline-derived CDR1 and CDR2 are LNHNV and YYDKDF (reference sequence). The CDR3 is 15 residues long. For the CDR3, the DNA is TGTGCCACCAGCAGACCTTATGTGGTTTCAGGAGGCTACACCTTC. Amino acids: CATSRPYVVSGGYTF.

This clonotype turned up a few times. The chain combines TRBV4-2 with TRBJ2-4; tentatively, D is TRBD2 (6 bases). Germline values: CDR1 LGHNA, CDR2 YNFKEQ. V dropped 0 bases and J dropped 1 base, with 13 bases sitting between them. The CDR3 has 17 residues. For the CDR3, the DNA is TGTGCCAGCAGCCAAGATGAGGAGGGCGTTGCCAAAAACATTCAGTACTTC. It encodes CASSQDEEGVAKNIQYF.

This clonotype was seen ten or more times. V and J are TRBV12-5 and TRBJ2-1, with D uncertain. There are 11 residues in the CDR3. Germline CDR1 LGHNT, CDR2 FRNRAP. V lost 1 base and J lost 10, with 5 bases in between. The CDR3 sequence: CASGLGSEQFF. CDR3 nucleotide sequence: TGTGCTAGTGGTTTGGGCAGCGAGCAGTTCTTC.

The CDR3 loop reads CASSPPFGREQETQYF. The CDR3 coding sequence is TGTGCCAGCAGCCCACCCTTTGGGAGGGAACAAGAGACCCAGTACTTC. The V call is TRBV14, the J call TRBJ2-5; 7 bases line up with TRBD2. This CDR3 spans 16 amino acids. Germline-derived CDR1 and CDR2 are SGHDN and FVKESK. V dropped 4 bases and J dropped 2; count of bases not matched to a gene: 10.

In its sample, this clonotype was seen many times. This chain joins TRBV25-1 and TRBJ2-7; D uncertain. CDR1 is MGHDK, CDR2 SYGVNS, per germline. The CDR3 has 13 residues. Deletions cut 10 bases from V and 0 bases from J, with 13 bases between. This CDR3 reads CATDDGYSYEQYF. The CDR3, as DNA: TGTGCCACCGATGACGGCTACTCCTACGAGCAGTACTTC.

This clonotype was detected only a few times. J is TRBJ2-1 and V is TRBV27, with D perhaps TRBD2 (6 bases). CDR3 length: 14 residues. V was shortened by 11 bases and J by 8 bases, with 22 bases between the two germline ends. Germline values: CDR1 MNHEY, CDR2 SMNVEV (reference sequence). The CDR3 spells CAATPRGRLDEQFF. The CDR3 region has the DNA TGTGCCGCCACACCGCGGGGCCGTTTGGATGAGCAGTTCTTC.

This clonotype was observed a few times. The CDR3, as DNA: TGTGCCAGCAGGGGGGTCGGCACCGGGGAGCTGTTTTTT. This encodes CASRGVGTGELFF. V is TRBV6-1 and J is TRBJ2-2; tentatively, D is TRBD1 or TRBD2 (5 bases each). Trimming stripped 6 bases from V and 4 bases from J, with 9 bases between. Looked up from germline, CDR1 is MNHNS and CDR2 is SASEGT. The CDR3 sequence is 13 residues long.

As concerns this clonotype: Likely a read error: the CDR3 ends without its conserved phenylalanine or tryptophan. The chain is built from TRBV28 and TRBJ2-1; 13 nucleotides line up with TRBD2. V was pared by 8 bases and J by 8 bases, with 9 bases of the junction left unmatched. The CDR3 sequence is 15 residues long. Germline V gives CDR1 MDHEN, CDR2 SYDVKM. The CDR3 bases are TGTGCCAGCTACAGTGGACTAGCGGGGGCGGATGAGCAGTTCTTA. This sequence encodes CASYSGLAGADEQFL.

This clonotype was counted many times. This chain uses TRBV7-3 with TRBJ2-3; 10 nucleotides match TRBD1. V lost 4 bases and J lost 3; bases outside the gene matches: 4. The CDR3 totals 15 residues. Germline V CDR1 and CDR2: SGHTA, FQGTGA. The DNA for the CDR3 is TGTGCCAGCAGCTCGACAGGGGGCAGAACAGATACGCAGTATTTT. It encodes CASSSTGGRTDTQYF.

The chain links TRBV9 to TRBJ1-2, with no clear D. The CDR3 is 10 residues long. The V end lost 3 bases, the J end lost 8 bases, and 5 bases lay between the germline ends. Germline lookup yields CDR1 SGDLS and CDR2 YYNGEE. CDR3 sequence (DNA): TGTGCCAGCAGCGGTTGGGGCTACACCTTC. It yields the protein CASSGWGYTF.

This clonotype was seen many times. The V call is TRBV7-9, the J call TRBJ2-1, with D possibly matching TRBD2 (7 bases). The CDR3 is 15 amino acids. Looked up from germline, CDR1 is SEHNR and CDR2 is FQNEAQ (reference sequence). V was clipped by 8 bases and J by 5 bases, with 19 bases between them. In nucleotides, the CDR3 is TGTGCCAGCGTCCCAAGAGGGGGGGGAGACAATGAGCAGTTCTTC. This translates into CASVPRGGGDNEQFF.

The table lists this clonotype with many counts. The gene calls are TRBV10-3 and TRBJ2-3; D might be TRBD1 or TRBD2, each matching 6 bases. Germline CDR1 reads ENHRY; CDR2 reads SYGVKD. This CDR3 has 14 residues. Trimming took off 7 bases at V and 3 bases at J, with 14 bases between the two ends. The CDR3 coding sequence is TGTGCCATCACGTCTGGGGGGCCGACAGATACGCAGTATTTT. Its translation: CAITSGGPTDTQYF.

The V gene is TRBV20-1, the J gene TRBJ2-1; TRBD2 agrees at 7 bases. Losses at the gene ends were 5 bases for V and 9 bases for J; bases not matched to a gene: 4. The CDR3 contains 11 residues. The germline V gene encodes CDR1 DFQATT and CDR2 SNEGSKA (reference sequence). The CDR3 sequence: CSAVGGTEQFF. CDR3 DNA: TGCAGTGCTGTGGGGGGGACTGAGCAGTTCTTC.

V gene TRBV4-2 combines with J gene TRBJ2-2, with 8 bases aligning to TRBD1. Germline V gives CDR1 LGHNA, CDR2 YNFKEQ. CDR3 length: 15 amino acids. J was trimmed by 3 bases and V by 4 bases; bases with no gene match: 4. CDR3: CASSPDRVDTGELFF. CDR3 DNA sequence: TGTGCCAGCAGCCCGGACAGGGTAGACACCGGGGAGCTGTTTTTT.

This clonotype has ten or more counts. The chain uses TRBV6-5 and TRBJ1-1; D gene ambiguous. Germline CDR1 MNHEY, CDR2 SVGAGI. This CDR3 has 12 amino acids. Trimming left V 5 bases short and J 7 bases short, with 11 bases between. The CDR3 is CASSPSPSEAFF. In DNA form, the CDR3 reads TGTGCCAGCAGTCCTAGCCCTAGTGAAGCTTTCTTT.

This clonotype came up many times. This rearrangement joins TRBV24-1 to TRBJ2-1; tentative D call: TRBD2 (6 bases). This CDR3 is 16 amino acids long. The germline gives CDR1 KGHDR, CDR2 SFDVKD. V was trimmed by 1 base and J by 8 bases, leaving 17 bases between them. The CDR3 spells CATSDFVGGMVDEQFF. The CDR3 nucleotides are TGTGCCACCAGTGATTTCGTCGGAGGGATGGTCGATGAGCAGTTCTTC.

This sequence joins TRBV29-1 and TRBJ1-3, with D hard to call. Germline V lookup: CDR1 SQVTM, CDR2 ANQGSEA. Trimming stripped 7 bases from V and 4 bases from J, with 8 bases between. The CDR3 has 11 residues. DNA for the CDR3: TGCAGCGCCGAGGGAGGAAACACCATATATTTT. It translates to CSAEGGNTIYF.

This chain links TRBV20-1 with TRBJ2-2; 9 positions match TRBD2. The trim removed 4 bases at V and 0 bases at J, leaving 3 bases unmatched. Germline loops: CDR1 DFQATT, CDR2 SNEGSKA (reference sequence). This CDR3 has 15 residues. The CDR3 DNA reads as TGCAGTGCTACGACTAGCGGAACGAACACCGGGGAGCTGTTTTTT. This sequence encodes CSATTSGTNTGELFF.

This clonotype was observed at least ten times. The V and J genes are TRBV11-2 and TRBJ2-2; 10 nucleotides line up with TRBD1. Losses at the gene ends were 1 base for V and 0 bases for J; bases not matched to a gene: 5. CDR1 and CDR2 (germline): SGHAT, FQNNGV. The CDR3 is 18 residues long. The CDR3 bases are TGTGCCAGCAGCTTAGTTCCGGGACAGGGGTCGAACACCGGGGAGCTGTTTTTT. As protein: CASSLVPGQGSNTGELFF.